Sequencing of this T cell receptor (beta chain) was carried out in a study of technical replicates of blood from a few donors. The ends lost 2 bases at V and 0 bases at J; junction bases unmatched: 3. The CDR3 is 15 amino acids. From germline, CDR1 is SEHNR and CDR2 FQNEAQ (reference sequence). Using immunoSEQ multiplex PCR, the repertoire was profiled, and TCRdb retains in-frame clones only, with some absent. The table has nearly 80,000 clones, about 92% seen once. The origin of this receptor is a human donor in good health. The source material was T cells isolated from PBMCs. J is TRBJ1-1 and V is TRBV7-9, with 7 bases lining up with TRBD1. The CDR3 nucleotides read TGTGCCAGCAGCTTACCGGGGACAGTGAACACTGAAGCTTTCTTT. Its translation: CASSLPGTVNTEAFF.